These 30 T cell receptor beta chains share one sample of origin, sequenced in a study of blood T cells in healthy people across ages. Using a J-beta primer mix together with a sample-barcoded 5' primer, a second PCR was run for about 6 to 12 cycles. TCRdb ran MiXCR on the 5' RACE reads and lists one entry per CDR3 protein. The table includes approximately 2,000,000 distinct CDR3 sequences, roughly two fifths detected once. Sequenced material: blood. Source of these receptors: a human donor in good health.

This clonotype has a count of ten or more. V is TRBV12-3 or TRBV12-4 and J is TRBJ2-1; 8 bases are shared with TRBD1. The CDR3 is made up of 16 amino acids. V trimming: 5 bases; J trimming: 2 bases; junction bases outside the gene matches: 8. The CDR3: CASSRQGPGAYNEQFF. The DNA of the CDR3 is TGTGCCAGCAGTCGACAGGGGCCGGGAGCCTACAATGAGCAGTTCTTC.

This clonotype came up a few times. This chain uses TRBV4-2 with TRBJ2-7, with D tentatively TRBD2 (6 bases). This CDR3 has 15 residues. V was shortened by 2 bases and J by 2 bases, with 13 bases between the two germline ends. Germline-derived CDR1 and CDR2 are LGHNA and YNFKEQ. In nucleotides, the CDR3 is TGTGCCAGCAGCCAACCGGGACTGAGAACCTACGAGCAGTACTTC. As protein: CASSQPGLRTYEQYF.

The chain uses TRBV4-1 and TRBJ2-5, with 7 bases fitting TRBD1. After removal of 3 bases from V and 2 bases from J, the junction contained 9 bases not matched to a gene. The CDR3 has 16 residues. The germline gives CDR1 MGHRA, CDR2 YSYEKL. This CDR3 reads CASSHTSLGQQETQYF. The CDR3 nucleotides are TGCGCCAGCAGCCATACAAGTTTGGGACAGCAAGAGACCCAGTACTTC.

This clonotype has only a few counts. Here the CDR3 reads CSAREGTKETQYF. The CDR3 region has the DNA TGCAGTGCTAGAGAAGGGACTAAAGAGACCCAGTACTTC. V gene TRBV20-1 combines with J gene TRBJ2-5; 7 bases map to TRBD2. This CDR3 comprises 13 residues. After removal of 0 bases from V and 3 bases from J, the junction contained 1 base not matched to a gene. CDR1 is DFQATT and CDR2 is SNEGSKA in the germline V gene (reference sequence).

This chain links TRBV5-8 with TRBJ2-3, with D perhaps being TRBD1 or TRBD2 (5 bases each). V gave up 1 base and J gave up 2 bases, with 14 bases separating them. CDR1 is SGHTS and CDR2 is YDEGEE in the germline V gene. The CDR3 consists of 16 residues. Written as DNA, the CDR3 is TGTGCCAGCAGCTTGCCTGGGACCTCTTACACAGATACGCAGTATTTT. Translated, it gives CASSLPGTSYTDTQYF. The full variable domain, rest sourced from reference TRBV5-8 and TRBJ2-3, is EAGVTQSPTHLIKTRGQQATLRCSPISGHTSVYWYQQALGLGLQFLLWYDEGEERNRGNFPPRFSGRQFPNYSSELNVNALELEDSALYLCASSLPGTSYTDTQYFGPGTRLTVL.

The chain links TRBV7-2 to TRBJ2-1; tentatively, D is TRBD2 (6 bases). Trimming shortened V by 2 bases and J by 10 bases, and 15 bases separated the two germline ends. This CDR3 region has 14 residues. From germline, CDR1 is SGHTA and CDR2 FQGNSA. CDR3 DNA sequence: TGTGCCAGCAGCTTAATCGTTTCCGCGGGAGAGCAGTTCTTC. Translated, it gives CASSLIVSAGEQFF.

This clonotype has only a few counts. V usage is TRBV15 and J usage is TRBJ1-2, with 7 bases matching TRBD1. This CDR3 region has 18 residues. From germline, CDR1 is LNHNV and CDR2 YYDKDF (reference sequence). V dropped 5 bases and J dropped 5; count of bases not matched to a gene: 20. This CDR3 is CATSGPRGGRMKTYGYTF. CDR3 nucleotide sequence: TGTGCCACCAGCGGACCCAGGGGGGGGCGCATGAAAACATATGGCTACACCTTC.

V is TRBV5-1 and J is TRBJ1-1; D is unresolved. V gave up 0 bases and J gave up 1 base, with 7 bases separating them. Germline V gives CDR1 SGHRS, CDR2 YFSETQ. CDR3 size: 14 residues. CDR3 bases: TGCGCCAGCAGCTTGGTACAGAAGAACACTGAAGCTTTCTTT. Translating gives CASSLVQKNTEAFF. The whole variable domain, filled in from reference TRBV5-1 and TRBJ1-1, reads KAGVTQTPRYLIKTRGQQVTLSCSPISGHRSVSWYQQTPGQGLQFLFEYFSETQRNKGNFPGRFSGRQFSNSRSEMNVSTLELGDSALYLCASSLVQKNTEAFFGQGTRLTVV.

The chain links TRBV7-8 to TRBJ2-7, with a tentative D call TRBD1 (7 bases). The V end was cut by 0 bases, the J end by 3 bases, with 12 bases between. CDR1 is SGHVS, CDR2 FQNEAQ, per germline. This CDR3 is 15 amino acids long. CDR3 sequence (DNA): TGTGCCAGCAGCTTAGCGCGGGACAGATTCTACGAGCAGTACTTC. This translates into CASSLARDRFYEQYF.

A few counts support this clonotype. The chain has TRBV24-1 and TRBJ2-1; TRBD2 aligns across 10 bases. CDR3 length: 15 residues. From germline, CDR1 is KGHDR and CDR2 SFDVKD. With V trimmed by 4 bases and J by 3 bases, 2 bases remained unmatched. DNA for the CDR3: TGTGCCACCAGTGAGAGCGGGGGGGTCTACAATGAGCAGTTCTTC. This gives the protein CATSESGGVYNEQFF.

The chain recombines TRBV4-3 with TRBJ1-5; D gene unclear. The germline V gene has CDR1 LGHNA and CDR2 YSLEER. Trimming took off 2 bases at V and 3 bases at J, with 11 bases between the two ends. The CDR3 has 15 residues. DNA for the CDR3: TGCGCCAGCAGCCAATTGGACGGGCCCAATCAGCCCCAGCATTTT. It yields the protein CASSQLDGPNQPQHF.

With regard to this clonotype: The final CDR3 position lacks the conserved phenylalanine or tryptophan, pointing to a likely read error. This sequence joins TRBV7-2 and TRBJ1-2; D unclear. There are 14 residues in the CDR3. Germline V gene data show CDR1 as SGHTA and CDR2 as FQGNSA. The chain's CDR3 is CASSLDIVNHGYTC. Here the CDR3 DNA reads TGTGCCAGCAGCTTAGACATCGTTAACCATGGCTACACCTGC.

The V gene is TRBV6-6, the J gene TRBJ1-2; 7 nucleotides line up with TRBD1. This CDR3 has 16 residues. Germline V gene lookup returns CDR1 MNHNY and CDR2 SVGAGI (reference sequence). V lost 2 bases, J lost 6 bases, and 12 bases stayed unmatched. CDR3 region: CASSYRAEGAGDGYTF. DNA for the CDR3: TGTGCCAGCAGTTACCGCGCCGAGGGGGCTGGGGATGGCTACACCTTC.

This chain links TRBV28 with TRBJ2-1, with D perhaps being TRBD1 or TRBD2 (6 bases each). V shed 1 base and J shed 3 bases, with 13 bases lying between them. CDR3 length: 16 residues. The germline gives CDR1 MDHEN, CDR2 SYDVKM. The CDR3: CASSLSGAGGYNEQFF. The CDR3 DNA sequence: TGTGCCAGCAGTTTATCGGGGGCGGGTGGCTACAATGAGCAGTTCTTC.

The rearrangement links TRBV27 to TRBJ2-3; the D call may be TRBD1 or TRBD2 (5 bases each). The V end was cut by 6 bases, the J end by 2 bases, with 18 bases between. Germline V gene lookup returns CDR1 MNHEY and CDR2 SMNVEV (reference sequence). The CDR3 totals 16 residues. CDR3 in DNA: TGTGCCAGCAGCCTCATTTTCAGGGAGATCACAGATACGCAGTATTTT. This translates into CASSLIFREITDTQYF.

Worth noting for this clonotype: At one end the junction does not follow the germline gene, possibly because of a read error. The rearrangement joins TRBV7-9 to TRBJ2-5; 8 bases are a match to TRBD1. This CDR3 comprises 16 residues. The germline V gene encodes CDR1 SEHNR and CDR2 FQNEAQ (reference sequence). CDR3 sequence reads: CASSPGTGPMIMTQDF. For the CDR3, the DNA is TGTGCCAGCAGCCCCGGGACAGGACCTATGATAATGACCCAGGACTTC.

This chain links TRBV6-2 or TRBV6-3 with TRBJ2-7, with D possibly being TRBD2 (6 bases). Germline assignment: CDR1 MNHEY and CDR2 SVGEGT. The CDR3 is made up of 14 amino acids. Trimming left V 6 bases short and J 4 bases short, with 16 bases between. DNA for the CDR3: TGTGCCAGCAGCCAAGGCGGGAATTGGTACGAGCAGTACTTC. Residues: CASSQGGNWYEQYF.

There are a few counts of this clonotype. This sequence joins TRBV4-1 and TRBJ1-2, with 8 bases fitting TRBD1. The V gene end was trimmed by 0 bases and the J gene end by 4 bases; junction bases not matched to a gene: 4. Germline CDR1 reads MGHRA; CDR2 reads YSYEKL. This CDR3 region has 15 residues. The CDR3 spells CASSQDGRGLYGYTF. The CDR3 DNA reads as TGCGCCAGCAGCCAAGATGGCAGGGGGCTCTATGGCTACACCTTC.

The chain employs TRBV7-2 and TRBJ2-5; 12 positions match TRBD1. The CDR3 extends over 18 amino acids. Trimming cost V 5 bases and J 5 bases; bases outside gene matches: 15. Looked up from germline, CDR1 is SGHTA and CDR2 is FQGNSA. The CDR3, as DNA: TGTGCCAGCAGCCCCTCAGGGGGGGGACAGGGGGCGTATGAGACCCAGTACTTC. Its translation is CASSPSGGGQGAYETQYF.

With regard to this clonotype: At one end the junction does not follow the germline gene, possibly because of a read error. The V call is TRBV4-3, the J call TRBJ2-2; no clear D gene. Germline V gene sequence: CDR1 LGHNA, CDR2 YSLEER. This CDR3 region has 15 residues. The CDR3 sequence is CAGSQGFMNTGELFF. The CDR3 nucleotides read TGCGCCGGCAGCCAAGGTTTCATGAACACCGGGGAGCTGTTTTTT.

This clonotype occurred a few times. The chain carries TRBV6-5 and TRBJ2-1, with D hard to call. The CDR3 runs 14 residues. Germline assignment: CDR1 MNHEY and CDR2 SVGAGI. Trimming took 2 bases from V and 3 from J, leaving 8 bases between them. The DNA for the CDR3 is TGTGCCAGCAGTTACACCTCATACTACAATGAGCAGTTCTTC. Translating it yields CASSYTSYYNEQFF.

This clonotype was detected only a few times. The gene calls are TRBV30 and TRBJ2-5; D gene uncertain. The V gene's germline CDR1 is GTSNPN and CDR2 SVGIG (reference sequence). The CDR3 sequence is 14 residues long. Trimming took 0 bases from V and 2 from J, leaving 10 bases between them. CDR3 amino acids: CAWSVVTAQETQYF. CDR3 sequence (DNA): TGTGCCTGGAGTGTAGTTACAGCACAAGAGACCCAGTACTTC.

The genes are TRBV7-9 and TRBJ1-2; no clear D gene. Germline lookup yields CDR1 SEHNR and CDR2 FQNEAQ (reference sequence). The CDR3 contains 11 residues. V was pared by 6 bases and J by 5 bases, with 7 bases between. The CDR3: CASRPGYGYTF. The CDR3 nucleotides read TGTGCCAGCAGACCCGGGTATGGCTACACCTTC. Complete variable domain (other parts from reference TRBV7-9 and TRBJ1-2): DTGVSQNPRHKITKRGQNVTFRCDPISEHNRLYWYRQTLGQGPEFLTYFQNEAQLEKSRLLSDRFSAERPKGSFSTLEIQRTEQGDSAMYLCASRPGYGYTFGSGTRLTVV.

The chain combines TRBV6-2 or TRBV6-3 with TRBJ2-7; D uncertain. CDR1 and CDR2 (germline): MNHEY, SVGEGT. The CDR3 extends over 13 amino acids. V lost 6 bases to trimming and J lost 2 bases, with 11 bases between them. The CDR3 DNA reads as TGTGCCAGCAGCTCGTGGGCCCCCTACGAGCAGTACTTC. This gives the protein CASSSWAPYEQYF.

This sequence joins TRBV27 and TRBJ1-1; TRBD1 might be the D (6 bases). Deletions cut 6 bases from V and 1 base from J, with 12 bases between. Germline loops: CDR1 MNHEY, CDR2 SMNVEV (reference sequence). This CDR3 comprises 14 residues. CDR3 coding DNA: TGTGCCAGCAGGAAACAGGGCTCGAACACTGAAGCTTTCTTT. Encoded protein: CASRKQGSNTEAFF.

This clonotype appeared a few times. CDR3 amino acids: CASSLYVMQYNEQFF. For the CDR3, the DNA is TGTGCCAGCAGTTTGTACGTAATGCAGTACAATGAGCAGTTCTTC. The gene calls are TRBV12-3 or TRBV12-4 and TRBJ2-1; no firm D call. V was pared by 3 bases and J by 4 bases, with 13 bases between. This CDR3 has 15 amino acids.

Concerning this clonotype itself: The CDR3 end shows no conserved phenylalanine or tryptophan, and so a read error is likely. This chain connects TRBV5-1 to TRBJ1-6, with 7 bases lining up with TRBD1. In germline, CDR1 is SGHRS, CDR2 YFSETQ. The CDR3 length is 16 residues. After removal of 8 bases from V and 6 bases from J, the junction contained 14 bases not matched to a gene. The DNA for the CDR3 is TGCGCCAGTTCCATAACACCGGGACAGCCTAATTCACCCCTCCACTTG. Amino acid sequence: CASSITPGQPNSPLHL.

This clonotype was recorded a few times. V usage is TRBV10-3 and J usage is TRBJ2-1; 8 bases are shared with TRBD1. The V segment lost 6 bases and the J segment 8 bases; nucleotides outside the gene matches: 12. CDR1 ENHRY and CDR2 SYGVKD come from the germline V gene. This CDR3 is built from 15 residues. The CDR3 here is CAISTAGGAEDEQFF. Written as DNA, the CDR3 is TGTGCCATCAGCACTGCAGGGGGCGCTGAGGATGAGCAGTTCTTC.

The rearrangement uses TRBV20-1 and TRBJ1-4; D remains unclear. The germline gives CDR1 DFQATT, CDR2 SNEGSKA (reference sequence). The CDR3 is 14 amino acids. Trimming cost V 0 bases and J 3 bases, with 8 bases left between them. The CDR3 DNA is TGCAGTGCTAGAGATGGAGGGTCTAATGAAAAACTGTTTTTT. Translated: CSARDGGSNEKLFF.

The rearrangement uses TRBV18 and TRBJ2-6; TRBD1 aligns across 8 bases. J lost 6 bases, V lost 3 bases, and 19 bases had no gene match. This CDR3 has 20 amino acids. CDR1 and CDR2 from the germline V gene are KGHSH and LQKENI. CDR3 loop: CASSPLNGQGEVGEANVLTF. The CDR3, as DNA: TGTGCCAGCTCACCCCTAAACGGACAGGGTGAAGTTGGTGAGGCCAACGTCCTGACTTTC.